This is a list of T cell receptor beta chains from one sample in a study of OX40 agonist ivuxolimab in advanced cancers. Measured with immunoSEQ multiplex PCR; TCRdb has only the in-frame clones, and not every one. The sample contains roughly 120,000 clones, approximately 89% of which appear only once. The sequencing here drew on CD4+ or CD8+ T cells sorted from blood, taken in a trial of the OX40 agonist ivuxolimab. The receptors were sampled from an adult with an advanced solid tumor such as melanoma, head and neck, liver or kidney cancer. Both conserved end residues are part of each CDR3. The D gene is left open where the match is weak. Clone size, where shown, is once, few, many, or a class for clones that have expanded.

>TRBD2|TRBV7-2|NA|TRBJ2-1
CASSPGTIYNEQFF
TGTGCCAGCAGCCCCGGGACTATCTACAATGAGCAGTTCTTC
>NA|TRBV30|once|TRBJ1-2
CACTPGYGYTF
TGTGCCTGTACCCCCGGGTATGGCTACACCTTC
>NA|TRBV27|once|TRBJ1-5
CASSLFAIRKGPQHF
TGTGCCAGCAGTTTATTCGCGATCAGGAAGGGGCCCCAGCATTTT
>NA|TRBV5-4|NA|TRBJ2-1
CASRPGGIAESYNEQFF
TGTGCCAGCAGGCCTGGGGGTATAGCGGAGAGTTACAATGAGCAGTTCTTC
>TRBD1|TRBV7-6|NA|TRBJ2-7
CASSPGTGGYEQYF
TGTGCCAGCAGCCCCGGGACAGGGGGATACGAGCAGTACTTC
>TRBD2|TRBV30|NA|TRBJ2-7
CAWSFSGRAYEQYF
TGTGCCTGGAGCTTTAGCGGGAGGGCCTACGAGCAGTACTTC
>TRBD1|TRBV19|NA|TRBJ1-1
CASSRDSSNTEAFF
TGTGCCAGTAGTAGGGACAGTTCGAACACTGAAGCTTTCTTT
>NA|TRBV7-2|NA|TRBJ1-2
CASSDTSGNYGYTF
TGTGCCAGCAGCGATACCTCCGGAAACTATGGCTACACCTTC
>NA|TRBV19|NA|TRBJ2-1
CASSIGLRPRDEQFF
TGTGCCAGTAGTATAGGCCTTCGGCCTAGGGATGAGCAGTTCTTC
>TRBD1|TRBV19|NA|TRBJ2-7
CASSQDRVSYEQYF
TGTGCCAGTAGTCAAGACAGGGTCTCCTACGAGCAGTACTTC
>TRBD1|TRBV29-1|NA|TRBJ2-7
CSVEGQGYEQYF
TGCAGCGTTGAAGGACAGGGGTACGAGCAGTACTTC
>NA|TRBV6-1|NA|TRBJ1-5
CASSVGDGSNQPQHF
TGTGCCAGCAGTGTTGGGGACGGCAGCAATCAGCCCCAGCATTTT
>TRBD1|TRBV5-6|once|TRBJ2-7
CASSADFRDSTYEQYF
TGTGCCAGCAGCGCAGATTTTAGGGACAGCACCTACGAGCAGTACTTC
>TRBD2|TRBV27|NA|TRBJ2-5
CASSRGGREETQYF
TGTGCCAGCTCCCGGGGGGGCCGGGAAGAGACCCAGTACTTC
>TRBD2|TRBV4-1|medium-sized|TRBJ2-7
CASSPFPSGGAREQYF
TGCGCCAGCAGCCCCTTTCCTTCGGGAGGGGCGAGAGAGCAGTACTTC
>NA|TRBV19|NA|TRBJ2-5
CASSVNRHLQGRETQYF
TGTGCCAGTAGTGTCAACCGACACCTACAGGGTCGAGAGACCCAGTACTTC
>NA|TRBV5-4|NA|TRBJ2-1
CASSLPTSRLNEQFF
TGTGCCAGCAGCTTACCGACTAGTCGCCTGAATGAGCAGTTCTTC
>NA|TRBV9|NA|TRBJ1-2
CASSVAAGADGYTF
TGTGCCAGCAGCGTAGCGGCGGGGGCGGATGGCTACACCTTC
>NA|TRBV7-3|NA|TRBJ1-2
CASSLDPSVGYTF
TGTGCCAGCAGCTTAGACCCCTCCGTGGGCTACACCTTC
>TRBD2|TRBV11-2|NA|TRBJ2-7
CASSPGGANQYF
TGTGCCAGCAGCCCCGGGGGGGCAAATCAGTACTTC
>TRBD2|TRBV18|NA|TRBJ2-3
CASSPPTSGRSDTQYF
TGTGCCAGCTCACCACCCACTAGCGGGCGGTCAGATACGCAGTATTTT
>NA|TRBV5-4|NA|TRBJ2-7
CASSLEVGTSYEQYF
TGTGCCAGCAGCTTGGAGGTGGGGACCAGCTACGAGCAGTACTTC
>TRBD1|TRBV7-9|NA|TRBJ2-7
CASSFGTGQGEQYF
TGTGCCAGCAGCTTCGGGACAGGGCAGGGCGAGCAGTACTTC
>NA|TRBV10-3|NA|TRBJ2-2
CAISSRDNTGELFF
TGTGCCATCAGTTCCCGGGACAACACCGGGGAGCTGTTTTTT
>TRBD2|TRBV7-3|NA|TRBJ2-2
CAHTGGPPDGELFF
TGTGCCCACACGGGGGGGCCCCCAGACGGGGAGCTGTTTTTT
>TRBD1|TRBV18|NA|TRBJ2-7
CASSPTDREAGEQYF
TGTGCCAGCTCACCTACGGACAGGGAGGCAGGGGAGCAGTACTTC
>NA|TRBV15|NA|TRBJ1-5
CATSSDTHSNQPQHF
TGTGCCACCAGCTCGGACACGCATAGCAATCAGCCCCAGCATTTT
>TRBD2|TRBV18|once|TRBJ2-1
CASSPRSGSSYNEQFF
TGTGCCAGCTCACCCCGGAGCGGGAGCTCCTACAATGAGCAGTTCTTC
>NA|TRBV7-2|NA|TRBJ1-1
CASSLAGGGTEAFF
TGTGCCAGCAGCTTAGCCGGGGGGGGCACTGAAGCTTTCTTT
>NA|TRBV2|few|TRBJ2-3
CASSEASWADTQYF
TGTGCCAGCAGTGAAGCCTCGTGGGCAGATACGCAGTATTTT
>NA|TRBV2|NA|TRBJ2-4
CASSGGQRTFQYF
TGTGCCAGCAGTGGAGGACAGAGGACGTTTCAGTACTTC
>NA|TRBV5-1|NA|TRBJ1-1
CASTIGGGTEAFF
TGCGCCAGCACCATTGGTGGGGGCACTGAAGCTTTCTTT
>TRBD1|TRBV6-5|NA|TRBJ1-2
CAAGQGYYGYTF
TGTGCCGCCGGACAGGGGTACTATGGCTACACCTTC
>NA|TRBV19|NA|TRBJ1-1
CASSIKDSPEAFF
TGTGCCAGTAGTATAAAGGACAGTCCTGAAGCTTTCTTT
>NA|TRBV5-1|NA|TRBJ2-3
CASSSTGGYTQYF
TGCGCCAGCAGCTCTACCGGGGGATATACGCAGTATTTT
>TRBD2|TRBV6-1|few|TRBJ2-1
CASSGRGGLSHEQFF
TGTGCCAGCAGTGGACGGGGGGGCCTTTCGCATGAGCAGTTCTTC
>NA|TRBV6-5|NA|TRBJ1-2
CASSTPGNYGYTF
TGTGCCAGCAGTACCCCGGGGAACTATGGCTACACCTTC
>NA|TRBV6-6|once|TRBJ2-3
CASSYPGLTDTQYF
TGTGCCAGCAGTTATCCCGGACTCACAGATACGCAGTATTTT
>NA|TRBV18|once|TRBJ1-4
CASSPRRWDEKLFF
TGTGCCAGCTCACCACGCAGGTGGGACGAAAAACTGTTTTTT
>NA|TRBV7-9|once|TRBJ2-7
CASSPPTTHYEQYF
TGTGCCAGCAGCCCCCCGACAACCCACTACGAGCAGTACTTC
>NA|TRBV7-6|once|TRBJ2-2
CASSLGGSVTGELFF
TGTGCCAGCAGCCTTGGCGGTTCGGTCACCGGGGAGCTGTTTTTT
>TRBD2|TRBV5-1|NA|TRBJ2-3
CASSLVSGRIDTQYF
TGCGCCAGCAGCTTGGTTAGCGGGAGGATAGATACGCAGTATTTT